This T cell receptor beta chain was sequenced in a study of blood T cell repertoires in COVID-19. Assignment of participants to cohorts was predicated upon participant-reported clinical history. Original data processing: Estimates of nucleated cell counts were drawn from the amplification of reference gene primers. Data came from immunoSEQ multiplex PCR; TCRdb stores just in-frame clones and leaves some out. V, J and clone size reflect that table, while D and trimming were determined from the DNA. In the table there are around 400,000 clones, roughly 88% of which are singletons. The CDR3 has 16 residues. CDR1 and CDR2 from the germline V gene are MNHEY and SMNVEV (reference sequence). The V and J ends lost 3 bases and 2 bases respectively, with 11 bases between them.

This clonotype originated in a woman aged 18-29 years who had been exposed to COVID-19. The genes are TRBV27 and TRBJ2-6; possible D gene TRBD1, 6 bases. Input material: PBMCs or T cells enriched from blood (not recorded which). The CDR3 here is CASSLVPGAGANVLTF. In DNA form, the CDR3 reads TGTGCCAGCAGTTTGGTTCCAGGGGCTGGGGCCAACGTCCTGACTTTC.